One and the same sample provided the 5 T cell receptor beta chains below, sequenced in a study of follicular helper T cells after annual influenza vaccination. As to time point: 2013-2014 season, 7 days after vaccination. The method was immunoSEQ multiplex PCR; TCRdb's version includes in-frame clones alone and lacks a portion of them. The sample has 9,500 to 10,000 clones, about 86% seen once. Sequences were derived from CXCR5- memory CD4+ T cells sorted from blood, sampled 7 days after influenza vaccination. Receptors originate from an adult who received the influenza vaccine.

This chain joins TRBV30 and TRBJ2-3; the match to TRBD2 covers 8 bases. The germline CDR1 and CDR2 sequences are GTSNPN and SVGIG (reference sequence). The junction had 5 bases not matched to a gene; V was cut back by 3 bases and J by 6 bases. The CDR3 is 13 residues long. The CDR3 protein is CAWRPSGLDTQYF. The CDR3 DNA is TGTGCCTGGAGGCCTAGCGGGTTGGATACGCAGTATTTT.

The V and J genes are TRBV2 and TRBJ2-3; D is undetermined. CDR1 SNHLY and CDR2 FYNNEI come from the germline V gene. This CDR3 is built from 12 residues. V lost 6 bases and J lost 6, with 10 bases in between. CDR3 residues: CASSVGFDTQYF. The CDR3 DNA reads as TGTGCCAGCAGCGTGGGGTTTGATACGCAGTATTTT.

CDR3 protein: CASSRSRLAGGYEQYF. The CDR3, as DNA: TGTGCCAGCAGTCGCTCCCGACTAGCGGGGGGATACGAGCAGTACTTC. The chain recombines TRBV27 with TRBJ2-7; 13 bases are a match to TRBD2. This CDR3 has 16 residues. Germline lookup yields CDR1 MNHEY and CDR2 SMNVEV (reference sequence). J was trimmed by 4 bases and V by 5 bases; bases with no gene match: 8.

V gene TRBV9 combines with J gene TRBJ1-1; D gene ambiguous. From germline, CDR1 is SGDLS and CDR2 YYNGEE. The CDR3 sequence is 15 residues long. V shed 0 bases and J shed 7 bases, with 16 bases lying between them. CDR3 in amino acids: CASSVAPGERDEAFF. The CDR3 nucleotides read TGTGCCAGCAGCGTAGCCCCCGGAGAGCGCGATGAAGCTTTCTTT. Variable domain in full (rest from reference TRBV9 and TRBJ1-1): DSGVTQTPKHLITATGQRVTLRCSPRSGDLSVYWYQQSLDQGLQFLIQYYNGEERAKGNILERFSAQQFPDLHSELNLSSLELGDSALYFCASSVAPGERDEAFFGQGTRLTVV.

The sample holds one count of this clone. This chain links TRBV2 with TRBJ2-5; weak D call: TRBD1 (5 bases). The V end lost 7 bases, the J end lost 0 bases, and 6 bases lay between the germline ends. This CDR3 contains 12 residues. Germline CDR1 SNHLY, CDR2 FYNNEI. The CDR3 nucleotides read TGTGCCAGCAAACAGGACCAAGAGACCCAGTACTTC. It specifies CASKQDQETQYF. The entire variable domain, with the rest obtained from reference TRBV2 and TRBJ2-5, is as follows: EPEVTQTPSHQVTQMGQEVILRCVPISNHLYFYWYRQILGQKVEFLVSFYNNEISEKSEIFDDQFSVERPDGSNFTLKIRSTKLEDSAMYFCASKQDQETQYFGPGTRLLVL.